The 11 T cell receptor beta chains in this list originate from one sample, sequenced in a study of cytomegalovirus exposure and HLA in healthy donors. The PCR used 60 Vbeta and 13 Jbeta primers. Here immunoSEQ multiplex PCR was the method, and the copy in TCRdb shows in-frame clones only, minus some. Here the sample table reports 200,000 or so clones. The sample consisted of PBMCs. The receptor set was obtained from a boy aged 10-17 years in good health and CMV-seronegative.

This chain connects TRBV6-1 to TRBJ1-1; tentatively, D is TRBD1 (5 bases). V was clipped by 1 base and J by 5 bases, with 8 bases between them. CDR3 length: 13 amino acids. Germline CDR1 MNHNS, CDR2 SASEGT. CDR3 loop: CASSEGRGTEAFF. CDR3 sequence (DNA): TGTGCCAGCAGTGAAGGTCGGGGGACTGAAGCTTTCTTT.

The chain joins TRBV5-1 to TRBJ2-5; possible D gene TRBD2, 6 bases. The DNA end is a closer match to TRBJ2-7, so the J assignment may be wrong. The germline gives CDR1 SGHRS, CDR2 YFSETQ. This CDR3 region has 14 residues. This CDR3 is CASSLSGRSYEQYF. CDR3 nucleotide sequence: TGCGCCAGCAGCTTGTCCGGGAGAAGCTACGAGCAGTACTTC.

The chain carries TRBV29-1 and TRBJ2-7, with D uncertain. The CDR3 is 13 amino acids. CDR1 and CDR2 (germline): SQVTM, ANQGSEA. Trimming pared 6 bases from V and 0 bases from J, leaving 12 bases between. CDR3 bases: TGCAGCGTCTTGGCTCCAAGCTCCTACGAGCAGTACTTC. This codes for CSVLAPSSYEQYF.

V is TRBV5-1 and J is TRBJ2-1; 7 bases match TRBD1. Trimming removed 3 bases from V and 2 bases from J; junction bases left unmatched: 5. CDR3 size: 15 residues. Germline CDR1 reads SGHRS; CDR2 reads YFSETQ. The CDR3 DNA follows: TGCGCCAGCAGCTCACCGGGACAGACCTACAATGAGCAGTTCTTC. Protein: CASSSPGQTYNEQFF.

The rearrangement uses TRBV6-5 and TRBJ1-1; TRBD1 is a possible D gene (6 bases). V was shortened by 6 bases and J by 4 bases, with 18 bases between the two germline ends. Germline CDR1 and CDR2: MNHEY and SVGAGI. This CDR3 region has 15 residues. CDR3 residues: CASSYGGGARTEAFF. The CDR3 DNA reads as TGTGCCAGCAGCTATGGGGGGGGCGCCCGCACTGAAGCTTTCTTT.

This rearrangement joins TRBV6-1 to TRBJ1-6, with D unclear. The CDR3 sequence is 19 residues long. Trimming took off 0 bases at V and 0 bases at J, with 15 bases between the two ends. CDR1 and CDR2 (germline): MNHNS, SASEGT. The CDR3 DNA is TGTGCCAGCAGTGAAGCGCTTGTTCTTCGGAGCTCCTATAATTCACCCCTCCACTTT. It yields the protein CASSEALVLRSSYNSPLHF.

This chain uses TRBV7-2 with TRBJ2-3, with 11 bases matching TRBD2. CDR1 and CDR2 (germline): SGHTA, FQGNSA. J gave up 6 bases and V 5 bases, and 13 bases lay outside the gene matches. The CDR3 contains 17 residues. DNA of the CDR3: TGTGCCAGCAGCCGGATTACTAGCGGGGGCTTGAGCGATACGCAGTATTTT. Its protein is CASSRITSGGLSDTQYF.

The CDR3 sequence is CATGGGLVYEQYF. CDR3 sequence (DNA): TGTGCCACTGGGGGGGGGCTAGTCTACGAGCAGTACTTC. The genes are TRBV2 and TRBJ2-7, with a possible D match to TRBD2 (7 bases). The CDR3 consists of 13 residues. Per germline, CDR1 SNHLY and CDR2 FYNNEI. V lost 10 bases to trimming and J lost 3 bases, with 16 bases between them.

V gene TRBV6-5 combines with J gene TRBJ2-5; 7 positions match TRBD1. The CDR3 is made up of 14 amino acids. Trimming removed 5 bases from V and 1 base from J; junction bases left unmatched: 4. The germline gives CDR1 MNHEY, CDR2 SVGAGI. The CDR3 DNA reads TGTGCCAGCAGTCCCCGACAGGGCCAAGAGACCCAGTACTTC. Its translation: CASSPRQGQETQYF.

CDR3 nucleotide sequence: TGTGCCAGCGGATTGACAGGGACGGCTGAAGCTTTCTTT. It codes for CASGLTGTAEAFF. The chain is built from TRBV6-1 and TRBJ1-1; 7 bases fit TRBD1. The CDR3 totals 13 residues. Germline CDR1 is MNHNS and CDR2 is SASEGT. V was clipped by 8 bases and J by 6 bases; unmatched bases: 9.

The J gene is TRBJ2-7, the V gene TRBV6-5, with D possibly TRBD2 on 6 matching bases. V lost 4 bases to trimming and J lost 1 base, with 17 bases between them. The CDR3 sequence is 16 residues long. In germline, CDR1 is MNHEY, CDR2 SVGAGI. Here the CDR3 reads CASSSPRRGSSYEQYF. CDR3 DNA sequence: TGTGCCAGCAGTTCACCCCGACGGGGGTCTTCCTACGAGCAGTACTTC.